The 12 T cell receptor beta chains given below trace back to one sample, sequenced in a study of blood T cells in healthy people across ages. Through a sample-barcoded 5' primer and a J-beta primer mix, a second PCR was run for about 7 to 12 cycles. TCRdb reanalysed the 5' RACE reads using MiXCR and keeps one entry per CDR3 protein. The table has more than 650,000 distinct CDR3 sequences, around a fifth seen once. The sequenced sample was blood. These receptors all stem from a man in his 70s in good health.

Only a few counts were recorded for this clonotype. The chain couples TRBV20-1 to TRBJ2-7; maybe TRBD1 (5 bases). Germline V gene sequence: CDR1 DFQATT, CDR2 SNEGSKA (reference sequence). V was pared by 6 bases and J by 0 bases, with 9 bases between. CDR3 length: 12 amino acids. The CDR3 region is CSATTDSYEQYF. CDR3 nucleotide sequence: TGCAGTGCGACGACAGACTCCTACGAGCAGTACTTC.

In this sample, this clonotype turned up a few times. The rearrangement joins TRBV10-3 to TRBJ1-5, with 7 bases fitting TRBD1. Trimming took 6 bases from V and 3 from J; bases not matched to a gene: 2. Germline CDR1 ENHRY, CDR2 SYGVKD. The CDR3 extends over 13 amino acids. The CDR3 DNA follows: TGTGCCATCAGGACAGGGTCCAATCAGCCCCAGCATTTT. This sequence encodes CAIRTGSNQPQHF.

This clonotype has at least ten counts. The J gene is TRBJ2-3, the V gene TRBV20-1; TRBD2 matches at 10 bases. V gave up 2 bases and J gave up 2 bases; unmatched junction bases: 1. CDR1 DFQATT and CDR2 SNEGSKA come from the germline V gene (reference sequence). The CDR3 spans 14 residues. CDR3 residues: CSARLAGDTDTQYF. CDR3 nucleotides: TGCAGTGCTAGACTAGCGGGGGACACAGATACGCAGTATTTT.

V usage is TRBV20-1 and J usage is TRBJ2-1, with TRBD2 identical over 8 bases. CDR3 length: 12 amino acids. V trimming: 5 bases; J trimming: 8 bases; junction bases outside the gene matches: 5. The germline V gene has CDR1 DFQATT and CDR2 SNEGSKA (reference sequence). DNA of the CDR3: TGCAGTGCTCGGGAGGGAGTTTATGAGCAGTTCTTC. Amino acids: CSAREGVYEQFF.

This clonotype was recorded a few times. The chain has TRBV2 and TRBJ2-3; 7 bases are a match to TRBD1. The junction had 7 bases not matched to a gene; V was cut back by 6 bases and J by 7 bases. CDR3 size: 13 residues. The V gene's germline CDR1 is SNHLY and CDR2 FYNNEI. The DNA of the CDR3 is TGTGCCAGCAGCTTACAGGGGACCCATACGCAGTATTTT. Amino acids: CASSLQGTHTQYF.

The J gene is TRBJ2-1, the V gene TRBV10-3, with D perhaps matching TRBD2 (6 bases). The CDR3 is 17 residues long. V dropped 0 bases and J dropped 2 bases, with 14 bases sitting between them. The germline V gene encodes CDR1 ENHRY and CDR2 SYGVKD. The CDR3 loop is CAISESQWGTPYNEQFF. DNA for the CDR3: TGTGCCATCAGTGAGTCTCAATGGGGGACTCCCTACAATGAGCAGTTCTTC.

V and J are TRBV5-1 and TRBJ2-4, with 7 bases fitting TRBD2. Per germline, CDR1 SGHRS and CDR2 YFSETQ. CDR3 length equals 16 residues. The V and J ends lost 2 bases and 0 bases, in that order; junction bases with no gene match: 5. In DNA form, the CDR3 reads TGCGCCAGCAGCTTTCGCGGGGGAGAAGCCAAAAACATTCAGTACTTC. Translation gives CASSFRGGEAKNIQYF.

The J gene is TRBJ2-7, the V gene TRBV5-1; either TRBD1 or TRBD2 may fit D (5 bases each). Germline lookup yields CDR1 SGHRS and CDR2 YFSETQ. V gave up 4 bases and J gave up 2 bases, with 13 bases separating them. CDR3 length equals 14 residues. DNA for the CDR3: TGCGCCAGCAGCAGGGACGACCCACCCTACGAGCAGTACTTC. Protein: CASSRDDPPYEQYF.

The CDR3 DNA reads TGTGCCAGCACTCCGGGGCGAGAGAATGGCTACACCTTC. Translation: CASTPGRENGYTF. This chain links TRBV12-3 or TRBV12-4 with TRBJ1-2, with D tentatively TRBD1 (5 bases). The CDR3 extends over 13 amino acids. Trimming pared 7 bases from V and 6 bases from J, leaving 15 bases between.

This clonotype was counted a few times. The junction shows a germline mismatch at one end, possibly a read error. The CDR3 spells CASSDHQGAYEQYF. CDR3 nucleotides: TGTGCCAGTAGTGATCACCAGGGAGCGTATGAGCAGTACTTC. The V and J genes are TRBV6-1 and TRBJ2-5; D possibly uses TRBD1 or TRBD2 (5 bases each). The CDR3 is 14 amino acids. Germline CDR1 and CDR2: MNHNS and SASEGT.

This chain uses TRBV13 with TRBJ2-1, with D tentatively TRBD1 (6 bases). The J call may be mistaken, given a closer DNA end match to TRBJ2-7. CDR3 length equals 13 residues. Germline CDR1 PRHDT, CDR2 FYEKMQ (reference sequence). The CDR3 spells CASSPTGRCEQYF. CDR3 nucleotides: TGTGCCAGCAGCCCGACAGGCCGCTGCGAGCAGTACTTC.

The CDR3: CASSYSVTGGNEQYF. For the CDR3, the DNA is TGTGCCAGCAGTTACTCAGTGACAGGGGGCAACGAGCAGTACTTC. The J gene is TRBJ2-7, the V gene TRBV6-5, with 10 bases matching TRBD1. V trimming: 0 bases; J trimming: 5 bases; junction bases outside the gene matches: 4. CDR3 length equals 15 residues. Germline CDR1 reads MNHEY; CDR2 reads SVGAGI.